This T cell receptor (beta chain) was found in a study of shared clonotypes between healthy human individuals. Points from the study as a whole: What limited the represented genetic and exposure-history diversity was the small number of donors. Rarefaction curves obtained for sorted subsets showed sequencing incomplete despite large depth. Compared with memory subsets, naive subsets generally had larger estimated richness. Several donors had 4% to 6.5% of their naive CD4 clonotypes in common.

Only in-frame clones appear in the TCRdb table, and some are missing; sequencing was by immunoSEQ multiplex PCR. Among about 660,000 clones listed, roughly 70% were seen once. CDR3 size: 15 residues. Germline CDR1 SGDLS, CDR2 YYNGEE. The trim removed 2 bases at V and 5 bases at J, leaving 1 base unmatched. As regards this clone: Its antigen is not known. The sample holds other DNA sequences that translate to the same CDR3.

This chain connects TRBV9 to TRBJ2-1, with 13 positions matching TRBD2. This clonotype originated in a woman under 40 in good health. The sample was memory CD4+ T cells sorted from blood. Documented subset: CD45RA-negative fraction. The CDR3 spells CASSVGTSGDNEQFF. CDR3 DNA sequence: TGTGCCAGCAGCGTCGGGACTAGCGGGGACAATGAGCAGTTCTTC.